The 28 T cell receptor beta chains below were found in one sample sequenced in a study of T cell clonality in common variable immunodeficiency. Sequencing used immunoSEQ multiplex PCR; TCRdb keeps in-frame clones, though not all of them. The repertoire yields about 34,000 clones, none seen only once; the top ten contain about 1%. The sequencing input was peripheral blood mononuclear cells. These receptors were taken from a person aged 18-69 years in good health.

This clone was counted at least ten times. The DNA ends 3 residues before the CDR3 does, and the rest of the CDR3 is filled in from the germline J gene. The chain links TRBV10-3 to TRBJ1-5; 7 bases match TRBD1. Per germline, CDR1 ENHRY and CDR2 SYGVKD. J lost 8 bases, V lost 3 bases, and 10 bases had no gene match. This CDR3 has 15 residues. The CDR3 spells CAISDDRESVEPQHF. The sequenced part of the CDR3 DNA is TGTGCCATCAGTGACGACAGGGAAAGTGTTGAGCCC.

This clone was detected many times. Read coverage stops 3 residues before the CDR3 terminus; the germline J gene supplies the remainder. The chain joins TRBV5-1 to TRBJ2-5, with 11 nucleotides matching TRBD2. The germline gives CDR1 SGHRS, CDR2 YFSETQ. V lost 5 bases to trimming and J lost 5 bases; unmatched junction nucleotides: 8. The CDR3 spans 15 residues. The DNA read from the CDR3 is TGCGCCAGCAGTCGTAGCGGGGGGGCCGAGGAGACC. This sequence encodes CASSRSGGAEET. The entire CDR3 is CASSRSGGAEETQYF.

This clone was recorded many times. The covered CDR3 bases are TGTGCCAGCAGCCCCCGAGTCGCGGGTAGCACAGATACG. Its translation: CASSPRVAGSTDT. From start to end, the CDR3 is CASSPRVAGSTDTQYF. The chain employs TRBV7-6 and TRBJ2-3; tentatively, D is TRBD2 (5 bases). Read sequence stops 3 residues before the CDR3 end, and the germline J gene provides the missing end. V gave up 5 bases and J gave up 0 bases, with 15 bases separating them. This CDR3 spans 16 amino acids. Germline-derived CDR1 and CDR2 are SGHVS and FNYEAQ. Based on the CDR3 plus reference TRBV7-6 and TRBJ2-3, the full variable domain is GAGVSQSPRYKVTKRGQDVALRCDPISGHVSLYWYRQALGQGPEFLTYFNYEAQQDKSGLPNDRFSAERPEGSISTLTIQRTEQRDSAMYRCASSPRVAGSTDTQYFGPGTRLTVL.

This clone was seen at least ten times. Sequencing ends 3 residues short of the CDR3 end; the germline J gene provides the rest. The chain uses TRBV9 and TRBJ2-1; D uncertain. Germline loops: CDR1 SGDLS, CDR2 YYNGEE. The CDR3 is 14 residues long. The germline V and J ends were trimmed by 4 bases and 1 base, with 9 bases remaining between them. CDR3 bases read: TGTGCCAGCAGCCCCCCGCGTTCCTACAATGAG. As protein: CASSPPRSYNE. The whole CDR3 protein reads CASSPPRSYNEQFF. Full variable domain (rest looked up from reference TRBV9 and TRBJ2-1): DSGVTQTPKHLITATGQRVTLRCSPRSGDLSVYWYQQSLDQGLQFLIQYYNGEERAKGNILERFSAQQFPDLHSELNLSSLELGDSALYFCASSPPRSYNEQFFGPGTRLTVL.

This clone was observed at least ten times. The CDR3 is cut off 3 residues early in the read; its end comes from the germline J gene. The chain combines TRBV19 with TRBJ1-2; 10 nucleotides line up with TRBD1. Germline CDR1 is LNHDA and CDR2 is SQIVND (reference sequence). The CDR3 loop spans 15 amino acids. Germline trimming cut 5 bases from V and 6 bases from J; bases unmatched to any gene: 9. The CDR3: CASSFLDRGLDGYTF. The CDR3 DNA, read in part, is TGTGCCAGTAGTTTCCTCGACAGGGGGCTTGATGGC.

In its sample, this clone was seen many times. The read stops 3 residues short of the end of the CDR3; the missing end is completed from the germline J gene. This sequence joins TRBV19 and TRBJ2-1; 15 bases fit TRBD2. From germline, CDR1 is LNHDA and CDR2 SQIVND (reference sequence). The CDR3 contains 18 residues. Germline trimming cut 5 bases from V and 5 bases from J; bases unmatched to any gene: 10. CDR3 bases read: TGTGCCAGTAGTCCGGGACTAGCGGGGGGACTACCTGACAATGAG. Amino acid sequence: CASSPGLAGGLPDNE. The complete CDR3 reads CASSPGLAGGLPDNEQFF.

This clone occurred many times. The read ends 3 residues early relative to the CDR3; the germline J gene fills the gap. V is TRBV5-1 and J is TRBJ2-7, with D perhaps TRBD1 or TRBD2 (5 bases each). CDR1 is SGHRS, CDR2 YFSETQ, per germline. Trimming stripped 0 bases from V and 0 bases from J, with 10 bases between. The CDR3 is made up of 15 amino acids. Incomplete CDR3 DNA: TGCGCCAGCAGCTTGGAGAGGGGTCCCTCCTACGAG. Its translation: CASSLERGPSYE. The complete CDR3 sequence is CASSLERGPSYEQYF.

This clone has a count of ten or more. The read ends 3 residues shy of where the CDR3 ends; the end is completed using the germline J gene. The chain is built from TRBV10-3 and TRBJ2-3; D ambiguous. Trimming removed 1 base from V and 3 bases from J, with 8 bases in between. CDR1 ENHRY and CDR2 SYGVKD come from the germline V gene. This CDR3 has 14 amino acids. Here the CDR3 reads CAISEFAGTDTQYF. Partial CDR3 DNA: TGTGCCATCAGTGAGTTCGCCGGGACAGATACG.

This clone was recorded at least ten times. The CDR3 end is not reached by the read, which stops 3 residues before it; the germline J gene fills it in. This chain joins TRBV19 and TRBJ2-1, with TRBD1 identical over 7 bases. The CDR3 runs 15 residues. CDR1 is LNHDA, CDR2 SQIVND, per germline (reference sequence). V shed 5 bases, J shed 6 bases, and the junction held 10 bases outside the gene matches. CDR3 DNA, as far as it was read: TGTGCCAGTAGTCCGTCCGACACAGGGGCCAATGAG. This encodes CASSPSDTGANE. The CDR3 reads in full as CASSPSDTGANEQFF. Full variable domain (missing parts from reference TRBV19 and TRBJ2-1): DGGITQSPKYLFRKEGQNVTLSCEQNLNHDAMYWYRQDPGQGLRLIYYSQIVNDFQKGDIAEGYSVSREKKESFPLTVTSAQKNPTAFYLCASSPSDTGANEQFFGPGTRLTVL.

This clone was found many times. The read halts 3 residues ahead of the CDR3 end, with the missing end drawn from the germline J gene. V is TRBV12-3 or TRBV12-4 and J is TRBJ2-3; 8 bases match TRBD1. The CDR3 length is 16 residues. V was clipped by 6 bases and J by 2 bases; unmatched bases: 10. The CDR3: CASSTLGQGVTDTQYF. CDR3 DNA (partial): TGTGCCAGCAGCACTCTAGGACAGGGAGTCACAGATACG.

In its sample, this clone was seen many times. The read comes to an end 3 residues before the CDR3 does, leaving the germline J gene to fill in the end. The chain carries TRBV5-8 and TRBJ2-7, with D maybe TRBD1 (5 bases). Trimming took off 9 bases at V and 0 bases at J, with 13 bases between the two ends. The CDR3 covers 13 residues. Germline V gene sequence: CDR1 SGHTS, CDR2 YDEGEE. The covered CDR3 bases are TGTGCCACCTCCAAGGGGTTCTCCTACGAG. As protein: CATSKGFSYE. The whole CDR3 region reads CATSKGFSYEQYF. Full variable domain (outside the CDR3, taken from reference TRBV5-8 and TRBJ2-7): EAGVTQSPTHLIKTRGQQATLRCSPISGHTSVYWYQQALGLGLQFLLWYDEGEERNRGNFPPRFSGRQFPNYSSELNVNALELEDSALYLCATSKGFSYEQYFGPGTRLTVT.

This clone has ten or more counts. One junction end does not reproduce the germline sequence, and a read error may be involved. The read ends 3 residues before the CDR3 terminus; that terminus is restored from the germline J gene. V usage is TRBV4-2 and J usage is TRBJ2-2; no firm D call. Germline assignment: CDR1 LGHNA and CDR2 YNFKEQ. The CDR3 spans 15 residues. The CDR3 reads CASSQDTTNTGELFF. CDR3 bases read: TGCGCCAGCAGCCAAGATACCACTAACACCGGGGAG.

This clone was recorded many times. Sequencing ends 3 residues short of the CDR3 end; the germline J gene provides the rest. The genes are TRBV5-4 and TRBJ2-5; maybe TRBD1 (6 bases). The CDR3 loop spans 15 amino acids. V was trimmed by 6 bases and J by 5 bases, leaving 20 bases between them. Looked up from germline, CDR1 is SGHNT and CDR2 is YYREEE (reference sequence). The CDR3 loop reads CASKGSNRVGETQYF. The CDR3 DNA, read in part, is TGTGCCAGCAAAGGGAGTAACAGGGTGGGCGAGACC.

This clone was counted a few times. This may arise from a read error, as a much more abundant clone is one base away. The CDR3 is cut off 3 residues early in the read; its end comes from the germline J gene. Other DNA sequences from this sample encode an identical CDR3 as well. The chain recombines TRBV7-7 with TRBJ2-7; 8 bases align to TRBD2. There are 13 residues in the CDR3. In germline, CDR1 is SSHAT, CDR2 FNYEAQ (reference sequence). CDR3 residues: CASSYGTSYEQYF. The sequenced CDR3 bases are TGTGCTAGCAGTTATGGGACTAGCTACGAG.

There are many counts of this clone. The CDR3 goes on 3 residues after the read ends, and that part is filled in from the germline J gene. The genes are TRBV2 and TRBJ1-5, with D maybe TRBD1 (5 bases). The V gene lost 2 bases and the J gene lost 5 bases, with 13 bases spanning the gap. This CDR3 has 15 residues. CDR1 is SNHLY, CDR2 FYNNEI, per germline. The part of the CDR3 DNA that was read is TGTGCCAGCAGTGAAATCCAGGGAAGCGATCAGCCC. Residues: CASSEIQGSDQP. The complete CDR3 reads CASSEIQGSDQPQHF.

In this sample, this clone is medium-sized. The CDR3 is cut off 3 residues early in the read; its end comes from the germline J gene. The J gene is TRBJ2-7, the V gene TRBV7-2; 7 bases are a match to TRBD1. The V gene end was trimmed by 1 base and the J gene end by 2 bases; junction bases not matched to a gene: 5. CDR1 and CDR2 from the germline V gene are SGHTA and FQGNSA. This CDR3 comprises 15 residues. CDR3 DNA (partial): TGTGCCAGCAGCTTAGTGTTGGGACAGACCTACGAG. Its translation is CASSLVLGQTYE. The entire CDR3 reads CASSLVLGQTYEQYF.

This clone showed up many times. The read comes to an end 3 residues before the CDR3 does, leaving the germline J gene to fill in the end. V gene TRBV14 combines with J gene TRBJ2-1; 7 bases agree with TRBD1. There are 15 residues in the CDR3. Looked up from germline, CDR1 is SGHDN and CDR2 is FVKESK. Germline trimming cut 3 bases from V and 0 bases from J; bases unmatched to any gene: 2. The CDR3 here is CASSQRGLSYNEQFF. The sequenced CDR3 bases are TGTGCCAGCAGCCAGAGGGGGCTCTCCTACAATGAG.

This clone was seen ten or more times. The CDR3 is cut off 3 residues early in the read; its end comes from the germline J gene. V usage is TRBV13 and J usage is TRBJ2-5; D may be TRBD2 (6 bases). Looked up from germline, CDR1 is PRHDT and CDR2 is FYEKMQ (reference sequence). The CDR3 loop spans 16 amino acids. V was pared by 2 bases and J by 2 bases, with 15 bases between. CDR3 region: CASSLLISGNQETQYF. CDR3 bases read: TGTGCCAGCAGCTTACTTATTAGCGGAAATCAAGAGACC.

Ten or more counts support this clone. The read falls 3 residues short of the CDR3 end, and the missing part is taken from the germline J gene. The rearrangement joins TRBV3-1 (or the pseudogene TRBV3-2) to TRBJ2-2; D perhaps matches TRBD2 (5 bases). The germline V and J ends were trimmed by 1 base and 4 bases, with 13 bases remaining between them. The CDR3 spans 16 residues. Germline CDR1 and CDR2: LGHDT and YNNKEL (reference sequence). The CDR3 protein is CASSQVLAEGTGELFF. CDR3 DNA, as far as it was read: TGTGCCAGCAGCCAAGTCCTAGCCGAGGGCACCGGGGAG.

There are many counts of this clone. The read ends 3 residues shy of where the CDR3 ends; the end is completed using the germline J gene. The rearrangement links TRBV5-1 to TRBJ2-7; D uncertain. Germline assignment: CDR1 SGHRS and CDR2 YFSETQ. V lost 3 bases, J lost 0 bases, and 16 bases lay in between. The CDR3 is made up of 16 amino acids. CDR3 region: CASSYRPDSLSYEQYF. Incomplete CDR3 DNA: TGCGCCAGCAGCTACCGGCCCGACTCCCTCTCCTACGAG.

This clone was recorded at least ten times. The sequence runs out 3 residues before the end of the CDR3; the remainder is reconstructed from the germline J gene. The J gene is TRBJ1-1, the V gene TRBV2; D is undetermined. V dropped 3 bases and J dropped 1 base, with 9 bases sitting between them. Germline CDR1 SNHLY, CDR2 FYNNEI. This CDR3 contains 14 residues. Incomplete CDR3 DNA: TGTGCCAGCAGTGACCCAGTCCCGAACACTGAA. As protein: CASSDPVPNTE. In full, the CDR3 reads CASSDPVPNTEAFF. The full variable domain, its missing parts supplied by reference TRBV2 and TRBJ1-1, is EPEVTQTPSHQVTQMGQEVILRCVPISNHLYFYWYRQILGQKVEFLVSFYNNEISEKSEIFDDQFSVERPDGSNFTLKIRSTKLEDSAMYFCASSDPVPNTEAFFGQGTRLTVV.

Concerning this clone: The read falls 3 residues short of the CDR3 end, and the missing part is taken from the germline J gene. This sequence joins TRBV7-9 and TRBJ2-4, with a weak D call TRBD2 (6 bases). The CDR3 covers 14 residues. Germline V lookup: CDR1 SEHNR, CDR2 FQNEAQ (reference sequence). CDR3 residues: CASSRPNGGSGQYF. The covered CDR3 bases are TGTGCCAGCAGCCGCCCCAACGGGGGTTCTGGT.

Ten or more counts support this clone. The observed sequence ends 3 residues before the CDR3 terminus, with the missing tail filled in from the germline J gene. The rearrangement uses TRBV5-4 and TRBJ2-2; either TRBD1 or TRBD2 may supply D (6 bases each). Germline CDR1 SGHNT, CDR2 YYREEE (reference sequence). The CDR3 is 15 residues long. The V gene lost 2 bases and the J gene lost 1 base, with 9 bases spanning the gap. CDR3 sequence: CASSFGGGNTGELFF. The sequenced part of the CDR3 DNA is TGTGCCAGCAGCTTCGGAGGGGGGAACACCGGGGAG.

This clone was counted at least ten times. The DNA ends 3 residues before the CDR3 does, and the rest of the CDR3 is filled in from the germline J gene. The chain joins TRBV4-1 to TRBJ2-7; a weak D match, TRBD1 (5 bases). The CDR3 length is 15 residues. Trimming stripped 4 bases from V and 3 bases from J, with 16 bases between. Germline V gives CDR1 MGHRA, CDR2 YSYEKL. The CDR3 is CASSRYSTENYEQYF. The sequenced part of the CDR3 DNA is TGCGCCAGCAGCCGATACTCGACAGAGAACTACGAG.

The sample holds many counts of this clone. The read ends 3 residues shy of where the CDR3 ends; the end is completed using the germline J gene. This chain links TRBV20-1 with TRBJ2-5, with TRBD2 identical over 13 bases. V lost 6 bases to trimming and J lost 5 bases; unmatched junction nucleotides: 9. The CDR3 is 15 residues long. CDR1 DFQATT and CDR2 SNEGSKA come from the germline V gene (reference sequence). CDR3 DNA (partial): TGCAGTGCGCGGGGACTAGCGGGATACAAGGAGACC. It encodes CSARGLAGYKET. The CDR3, in full, reads CSARGLAGYKETQYF.

This clone was observed at least ten times. With the read ending 3 residues before the CDR3 end, the germline J gene is used to fill in that end. V is TRBV14 and J is TRBJ2-1; TRBD1 matches 8 bases. Germline trimming cut 1 base from V and 0 bases from J; bases unmatched to any gene: 8. This CDR3 spans 18 amino acids. CDR1 SGHDN and CDR2 FVKESK come from the germline V gene. The CDR3 DNA, read in part, is TGTGCCAGCAGCCAAGTTGGGACAGGCGCCACCTCCTACAATGAG. Its protein product is CASSQVGTGATSYNE. The whole CDR3 protein is CASSQVGTGATSYNEQFF.

This clone has a count of ten or more. The sequence runs out 3 residues before the end of the CDR3; the remainder is reconstructed from the germline J gene. The chain is built from TRBV11-2 and TRBJ2-1; 7 bases are shared with TRBD2. CDR3 size: 14 residues. V lost 10 bases to trimming and J lost 1 base; unmatched junction nucleotides: 7. The germline V gene encodes CDR1 SGHAT and CDR2 FQNNGV. The CDR3: CATLGGVSYNEQFF. The CDR3 DNA, read in part, is TGTGCCACCCTGGGGGGGGTTTCCTACAATGAG.

This clone was detected ten times or more. The read finishes 3 residues shy of the CDR3 end, and the germline J gene is used to complete it. The chain is built from TRBV5-1 and TRBJ1-3; D is undetermined. V was clipped by 2 bases and J by 2 bases, with 11 bases between them. Germline values: CDR1 SGHRS, CDR2 YFSETQ. This CDR3 region has 15 residues. The CDR3 is CASSFLSGPGNTIYF. CDR3 bases read: TGCGCCAGCAGCTTTCTGTCGGGTCCTGGAAACACC.